This TCR beta chain was sequenced during a study of response to subunit inactivated influenza vaccine. Germline lookup yields CDR1 DFQATT and CDR2 SNEGSKA (reference sequence). V dropped 0 bases and J dropped 4; count of bases not matched to a gene: 5. This CDR3 has 14 residues. TCRdb fed the RT-PCR reads into MiXCR, producing one record per CDR3 protein. Of some 800,000 distinct CDR3 sequences in the sample, approximately 21% were seen once. This clonotype has more than one count but fewer than ten. This receptor was taken from a man between 50 and 59 years old who received an inactivated influenza vaccine. The gene calls are TRBV20-1 and TRBJ1-1; 7 positions agree with TRBD1. The source material was PBMCs from blood, sampled 4 to 6 days after vaccination. CDR3 coding DNA: TGCAGTGCTAGAGATCCGGGACAGAGCACTGAAGCTTTCTTT. As protein: CSARDPGQSTEAFF.